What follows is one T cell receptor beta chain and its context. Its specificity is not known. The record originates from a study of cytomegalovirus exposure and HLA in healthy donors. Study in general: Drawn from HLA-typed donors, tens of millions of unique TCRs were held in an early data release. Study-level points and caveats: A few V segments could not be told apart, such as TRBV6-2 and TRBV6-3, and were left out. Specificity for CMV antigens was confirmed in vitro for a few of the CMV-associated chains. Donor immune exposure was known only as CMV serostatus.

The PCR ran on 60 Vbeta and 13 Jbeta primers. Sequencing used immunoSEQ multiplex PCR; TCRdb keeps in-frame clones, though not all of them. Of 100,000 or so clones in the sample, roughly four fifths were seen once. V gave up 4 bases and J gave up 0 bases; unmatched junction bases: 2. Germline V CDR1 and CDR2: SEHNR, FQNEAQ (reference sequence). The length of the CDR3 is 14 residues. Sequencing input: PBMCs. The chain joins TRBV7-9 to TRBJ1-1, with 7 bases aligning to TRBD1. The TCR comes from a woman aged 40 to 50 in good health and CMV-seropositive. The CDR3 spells CASSSGQLNTEAFF. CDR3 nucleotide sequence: TGTGCCAGCAGCTCGGGACAGCTGAACACTGAAGCTTTCTTT.